These 22 T cell receptor beta chains share one sample of origin, sequenced in a study of PD-1 blockade in classical Hodgkin lymphoma. Clones were read by immunoSEQ multiplex PCR, and TCRdb kept only the in-frame ones, dropping some. This table has some 14,000 clones, about 86% appearing once. Each of the patients experienced relapse following autologous stem cell transplantation, and their brentuximab vedotin exposure differed. The source was peripheral blood mononuclear cells (PBMCs), collected at baseline. The receptors originated from a human donor with classical Hodgkin lymphoma.

This chain connects TRBV27 to TRBJ2-2; 9 bases align to TRBD2. V shed 1 base, J shed 1 base, and the junction held 19 bases outside the gene matches. Germline V gene lookup returns CDR1 MNHEY and CDR2 SMNVEV (reference sequence). This CDR3 comprises 22 residues. Written as DNA, the CDR3 is TGTGCCAGCAGTTTATTCTTCAGGGGGACAATAGCGGGGGCTATGAACACCGGGGAGCTGTTTTTT. Translated, it gives CASSLFFRGTIAGAMNTGELFF.

This clone was recorded only once. The chain joins TRBV4-1 to TRBJ2-1; D is uncertain. V lost 4 bases to trimming and J lost 0 bases, with 7 bases between them. This CDR3 has 14 amino acids. From germline, CDR1 is MGHRA and CDR2 YSYEKL. CDR3 in amino acids: CASSPPDSYNEQFF. In nucleotides, the CDR3 is TGCGCCAGCAGCCCGCCGGACTCCTACAATGAGCAGTTCTTC.

The CDR3 DNA follows: TGTGCCAGCAGCTCAACTAGCGGGAGAAACACCGGGGAGCTGTTTTTT. Translating gives CASSSTSGRNTGELFF. This chain joins TRBV4-2 and TRBJ2-2; 11 nucleotides match TRBD2. V dropped 5 bases and J dropped 2; count of bases not matched to a gene: 4. The CDR3 has 16 residues. CDR1 LGHNA and CDR2 YNFKEQ come from the germline V gene.

The chain uses TRBV7-2 and TRBJ2-1; 7 bases align to TRBD1. Trimming removed 5 bases from V and 10 bases from J; junction bases left unmatched: 5. The CDR3 covers 12 residues. Germline loops: CDR1 SGHTA, CDR2 FQGNSA. The CDR3 sequence is CASSPDRIEQFF. The CDR3 nucleotides read TGTGCCAGCAGCCCGGACAGGATCGAGCAGTTCTTC. The full variable domain, with the rest looked up from reference TRBV7-2 and TRBJ2-1, is GAGVSQSPSNKVTEKGKDVELRCDPISGHTALYWYRQSLGQGLEFLIYFQGNSAPDKSGLPSDRFSAERTGGSVSTLTIQRTQQEDSAVYLCASSPDRIEQFFGPGTRLTVL.

The genes are TRBV6-5 and TRBJ2-7; 10 bases map to TRBD2. Germline loops: CDR1 MNHEY, CDR2 SVGAGI. The length of the CDR3 is 15 residues. J gave up 3 bases and V 4 bases, and 6 bases lay outside the gene matches. The CDR3, as DNA: TGTGCCAGCAGTTCCGGGACTAGCGCGTTCTACGAGCAGTACTTC. Amino acids: CASSSGTSAFYEQYF.

The chain uses TRBV4-1 and TRBJ2-1; tentatively, D is TRBD2 (5 bases). V was cut by 0 bases and J by 5 bases, with 14 bases left in between. Germline CDR1 reads MGHRA; CDR2 reads YSYEKL. The CDR3 runs 16 residues. The CDR3 spells CASSQDEGHGNNEQFF. DNA of the CDR3: TGCGCCAGCAGCCAAGATGAGGGTCACGGAAACAATGAGCAGTTCTTC.

The CDR3 reads CASSVGADTQYF. As DNA, the CDR3 is TGTGCCAGCAGCGTGGGAGCAGATACGCAGTATTTT. The chain has TRBV9 and TRBJ2-3, with a weak D call TRBD2 (5 bases). V lost 2 bases to trimming and J lost 4 bases, with 5 bases between them. In germline, CDR1 is SGDLS, CDR2 YYNGEE. This CDR3 has 12 residues.

This clone was counted a single time. The chain carries TRBV6-1 and TRBJ1-5; D unclear. The CDR3 runs 13 residues. The germline CDR1 and CDR2 sequences are MNHNS and SASEGT. V was trimmed by 10 bases and J by 0 bases, leaving 10 bases between them. The CDR3 DNA reads as TGTGCCACCCACACGTATAGCAATCAGCCCCAGCATTTT. Encoded protein: CATHTYSNQPQHF.

The V and J genes are TRBV9 and TRBJ2-1, with 10 bases matching TRBD1. This CDR3 has 17 amino acids. In germline, CDR1 is SGDLS, CDR2 YYNGEE. V shed 3 bases and J 4 bases; nucleotides not matched to a gene: 10. The DNA of the CDR3 is TGTGCCAGCAGCGCGAGAACCGGGACAGGGGATTACAATGAGCAGTTCTTC. It encodes CASSARTGTGDYNEQFF. Filled out from reference TRBV9 and TRBJ2-1, the complete variable domain reads DSGVTQTPKHLITATGQRVTLRCSPRSGDLSVYWYQQSLDQGLQFLIQYYNGEERAKGNILERFSAQQFPDLHSELNLSSLELGDSALYFCASSARTGTGDYNEQFFGPGTRLTVL.

This rearrangement joins TRBV7-2 to TRBJ2-2; TRBD1 aligns across 9 bases. In germline, CDR1 is SGHTA, CDR2 FQGNSA. The CDR3 contains 16 residues. V trimming: 5 bases; J trimming: 6 bases; junction bases outside the gene matches: 10. The CDR3 spells CASSLPGQGSSGELFF. The CDR3 region has the DNA TGTGCCAGCAGCCTTCCGGGACAGGGTTCTTCCGGGGAGCTGTTTTTT.

The CDR3 sequence: CASSVRANYGYTF. The CDR3 DNA sequence: TGTGCCAGCAGCGTGAGAGCTAACTATGGCTACACCTTC. V and J are TRBV9 and TRBJ1-2, with no clear D. This CDR3 has 13 amino acids. V dropped 2 bases and J dropped 0 bases, with 5 bases sitting between them. Germline values: CDR1 SGDLS, CDR2 YYNGEE.

The chain carries TRBV10-1 and TRBJ1-3; D possibly corresponds to TRBD1 (5 bases). Germline values: CDR1 WNHNN, CDR2 SYGVQD (reference sequence). This CDR3 has 13 amino acids. Trimming stripped 2 bases from V and 4 bases from J, with 6 bases between. CDR3 residues: CASSEGGGNTIYF. The CDR3 bases are TGCGCCAGCAGTGAGGGGGGGGGAAACACCATATATTTT.

The gene calls are TRBV9 and TRBJ2-1; the match to TRBD2 covers 8 bases. CDR3 size: 15 residues. Unmatched junction bases numbered 4, after V lost 1 base and J lost 4 bases. The germline CDR1 and CDR2 sequences are SGDLS and YYNGEE. The DNA of the CDR3 is TGTGCCAGCAGCGTAACTAGCGGAGCATACAATGAGCAGTTCTTC. It yields the protein CASSVTSGAYNEQFF.

This clone is a singleton in its sample. The chain links TRBV2 to TRBJ2-7; the match to TRBD1 covers 7 bases. Trimming at V came to 6 bases and at J to 3 bases, leaving 5 bases not matched to a gene. Germline V gene sequence: CDR1 SNHLY, CDR2 FYNNEI. CDR3 length equals 13 residues. The CDR3 loop is CASSPDRDYEQYF. CDR3 DNA: TGTGCCAGCAGCCCAGACAGGGACTACGAGCAGTACTTC.

The chain couples TRBV5-1 to TRBJ2-3, with 9 bases aligning to TRBD2. CDR3 length: 20 amino acids. Per germline, CDR1 SGHRS and CDR2 YFSETQ. V shed 3 bases and J 6 bases; nucleotides not matched to a gene: 23. The CDR3 reads CASSSFLSSGGPESMDTQYF. The CDR3 DNA is TGCGCCAGCAGCTCCTTCTTATCGAGCGGGGGGCCAGAGAGCATGGATACGCAGTATTTT.

The J gene is TRBJ1-1, the V gene TRBV4-3; D call uncertain. Germline lookup yields CDR1 LGHNA and CDR2 YSLEER. The V end lost 1 base, the J end lost 4 bases, and 16 bases lay between the germline ends. This CDR3 has 16 amino acids. CDR3 region: CASSQVGKVWVTEAFF. The CDR3 region has the DNA TGCGCCAGCAGCCAAGTGGGCAAGGTTTGGGTCACTGAAGCTTTCTTT.

This clone was picked up a small number of times. V gene TRBV29-1 combines with J gene TRBJ1-2; no clear D. The CDR3 sequence is 12 residues long. The V gene's germline CDR1 is SQVTM and CDR2 ANQGSEA. Trimming took off 8 bases at V and 3 bases at J, with 13 bases between the two ends. CDR3 protein: CSSMGWDYGYTF. CDR3 nucleotide sequence: TGCAGCTCCATGGGGTGGGACTATGGCTACACCTTC.

This clone was recorded once. The chain recombines TRBV7-3 with TRBJ2-1; D remains unclear. The V end lost 2 bases, the J end lost 4 bases, and 9 bases lay between the germline ends. This CDR3 has 14 amino acids. CDR1 is SGHTA and CDR2 is FQGTGA in the germline V gene. This CDR3 reads CASSLPGPYNEQFF. The CDR3 DNA reads TGTGCCAGCAGCTTACCTGGACCATACAATGAGCAGTTCTTC.

This sequence joins TRBV29-1 and TRBJ2-1, with D possibly matching TRBD1 (5 bases). Germline V CDR1 and CDR2: SQVTM, ANQGSEA. The CDR3 consists of 16 residues. The V gene lost 3 bases and the J gene lost 2 bases, with 17 bases spanning the gap. CDR3 residues: CSVEPYRTGAYNEQFF. The CDR3 nucleotides are TGCAGCGTTGAGCCCTACCGTACAGGAGCCTACAATGAGCAGTTCTTC.

The genes are TRBV5-5 and TRBJ2-2; D is possibly TRBD2 (6 bases). The CDR3 extends over 16 amino acids. CDR1 and CDR2 (germline): SGHKS, YYEKEE (reference sequence). Trimming took off 1 base at V and 5 bases at J, with 15 bases between the two ends. The CDR3 DNA reads as TGTGCCAGCAGCTTGAATTGGGGGGTCAAAACCGGGGAGCTGTTTTTT. It codes for CASSLNWGVKTGELFF. The variable domain in full, with the rest retrieved from reference TRBV5-5 and TRBJ2-2, is DAGVTQSPTHLIKTRGQQVTLRCSPISGHKSVSWYQQVLGQGPQFIFQYYEKEERGRGNFPDRFSARQFPNYSSELNVNALLLGDSALYLCASSLNWGVKTGELFFGEGSRLTVL.

The chain recombines TRBV29-1 with TRBJ1-1; 8 bases match TRBD1. The germline V gene has CDR1 SQVTM and CDR2 ANQGSEA. This CDR3 spans 13 amino acids. V lost 4 bases and J lost 0; bases outside the gene matches: 1. As DNA, the CDR3 is TGCAGCGTTGGACAGGGGCTGAACACTGAAGCTTTCTTT. Amino acids: CSVGQGLNTEAFF.

This clone was seen more than once but under ten times. This rearrangement joins TRBV5-8 to TRBJ1-2; D not resolved. V was cut by 4 bases and J by 0 bases, with 16 bases left in between. The CDR3 runs to 16 residues. Germline V lookup: CDR1 SGHTS, CDR2 YDEGEE. This CDR3 is CASSLDQSRTNYGYTF. CDR3 nucleotide sequence: TGTGCCAGCAGCCTGGACCAGTCCCGTACTAACTATGGCTACACCTTC.